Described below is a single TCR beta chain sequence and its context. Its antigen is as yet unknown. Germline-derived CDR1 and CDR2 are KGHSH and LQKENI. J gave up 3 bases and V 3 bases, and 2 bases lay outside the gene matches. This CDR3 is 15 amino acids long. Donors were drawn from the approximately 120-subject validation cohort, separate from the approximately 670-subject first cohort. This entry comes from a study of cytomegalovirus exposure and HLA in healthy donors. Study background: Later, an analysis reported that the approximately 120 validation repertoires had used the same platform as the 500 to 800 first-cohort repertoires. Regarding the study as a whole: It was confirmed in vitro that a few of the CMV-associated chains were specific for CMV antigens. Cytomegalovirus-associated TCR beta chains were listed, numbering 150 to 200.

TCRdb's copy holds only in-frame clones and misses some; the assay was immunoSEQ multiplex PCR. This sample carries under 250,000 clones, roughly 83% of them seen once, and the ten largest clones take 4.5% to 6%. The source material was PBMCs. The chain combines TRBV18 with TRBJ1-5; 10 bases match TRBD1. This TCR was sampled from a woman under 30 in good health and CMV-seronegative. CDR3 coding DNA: TGTGCCAGCTCACCGGACAGGGGGGTCAATCAGCCCCAGCATTTT. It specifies CASSPDRGVNQPQHF.